What follows are 6 T cell receptor beta chains derived from one specimen sequenced in a study of blood T cell repertoires in COVID-19. Here immunoSEQ multiplex PCR was the method, and the copy in TCRdb shows in-frame clones only, minus some. The sample lists approximately 92,000 clones, about four fifths occurring once. The sequenced material came from peripheral blood. The receptors were sampled from a man between 65 and 85 years old with active or convalescent COVID-19.

The V call is TRBV2, the J call TRBJ1-3; D uncertain. The CDR3 consists of 14 residues. V dropped 6 bases and J dropped 3 bases, with 12 bases sitting between them. The germline V gene encodes CDR1 SNHLY and CDR2 FYNNEI. The CDR3 bases are TGTGCCAGCAGGCTCGATCGGGTTGGAAACACCATATATTTT. Amino acids: CASRLDRVGNTIYF.

The chain carries TRBV4-2 and TRBJ2-1; TRBD2 aligns across 7 bases. Trimming removed 1 base from V and 5 bases from J; junction bases left unmatched: 5. Germline V gives CDR1 LGHNA, CDR2 YNFKEQ. The CDR3 runs to 15 residues. The CDR3 nucleotides are TGTGCCAGCAGCCAAGCTGCGGGGGTTGACAATGAGCAGTTCTTC. This sequence encodes CASSQAAGVDNEQFF.

The CDR3 protein is CASSSGLAGETQYF. The CDR3, as DNA: TGTGCCAGCAGCTCGGGACTAGCGGGAGAGACCCAGTACTTC. The rearrangement uses TRBV7-8 and TRBJ2-5; 12 bases are shared with TRBD2. The J segment lost 4 bases and the V segment lost 4 bases, leaving 1 base of the junction unmatched. The CDR3 length is 14 residues. Germline CDR1 reads SGHVS; CDR2 reads FQNEAQ.

The chain employs TRBV7-2 and TRBJ2-5; possible D gene TRBD1, 5 bases. V was shortened by 3 bases and J by 4 bases, with 9 bases between the two germline ends. Germline V gene lookup returns CDR1 SGHTA and CDR2 FQGNSA. The CDR3 sequence is 13 residues long. The CDR3 loop is CASSFSQGETQYF. DNA of the CDR3: TGTGCCAGCAGCTTTAGCCAGGGAGAGACCCAGTACTTC.

The V gene is TRBV27, the J gene TRBJ2-3; possible D gene TRBD2, 6 bases. Germline V gene lookup returns CDR1 MNHEY and CDR2 SMNVEV (reference sequence). CDR3 length equals 14 residues. The ends were cut back, 7 bases at V and 4 bases at J, with 15 bases in the middle. The CDR3 reads CASTIYGGADTQYF. The CDR3 nucleotides read TGTGCCAGCACCATTTACGGGGGTGCAGATACGCAGTATTTT.

V and J are TRBV6-1 and TRBJ1-1; D possibly corresponds to TRBD1 (5 bases). The V gene lost 3 bases and the J gene lost 1 base, with 15 bases spanning the gap. This CDR3 has 16 amino acids. Germline CDR1 reads MNHNS; CDR2 reads SASEGT. This CDR3 is CASSDRASVRNTEAFF. CDR3 bases: TGTGCCAGCAGTGACAGGGCCTCCGTGCGGAACACTGAAGCTTTCTTT.